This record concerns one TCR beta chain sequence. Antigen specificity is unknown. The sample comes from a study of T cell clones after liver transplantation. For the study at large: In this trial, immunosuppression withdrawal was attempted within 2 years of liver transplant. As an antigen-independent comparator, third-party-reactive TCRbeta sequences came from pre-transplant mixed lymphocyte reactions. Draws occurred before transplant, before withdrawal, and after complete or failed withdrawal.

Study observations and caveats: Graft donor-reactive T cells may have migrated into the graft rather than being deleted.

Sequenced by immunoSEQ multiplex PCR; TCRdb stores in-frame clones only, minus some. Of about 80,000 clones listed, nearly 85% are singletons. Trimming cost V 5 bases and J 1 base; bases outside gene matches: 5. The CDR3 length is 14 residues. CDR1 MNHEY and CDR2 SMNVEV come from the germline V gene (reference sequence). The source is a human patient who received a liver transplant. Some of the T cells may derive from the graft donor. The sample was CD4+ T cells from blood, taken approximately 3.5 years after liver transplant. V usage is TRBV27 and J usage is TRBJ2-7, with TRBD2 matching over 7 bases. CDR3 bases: TGTGCCAGCAGTGCCACTAGCGTTTCCTACGAGCAGTACTTC. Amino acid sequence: CASSATSVSYEQYF.